What follows describes a single T cell receptor (beta chain). Its antigen is undetermined. CDR3 size: 14 residues. Trimming cost V 1 base and J 2 bases, with 6 bases left between them. CDR1 and CDR2 from the germline V gene are SGHNT and YENEEA. The data were obtained in a study of OX40 agonist ivuxolimab in advanced cancers. Study at large: A male proportion of more than 75% was recorded, with mean age around 64 years and range 23 to 79. Whole-study results and caveats: Part of the nonresponder group also had normalized T-cell clonal expansion that was low.

The method was immunoSEQ multiplex PCR; TCRdb's version includes in-frame clones alone and lacks a portion of them. The sample includes 50,000 to 55,000 clones, over 75% seen only once; the top ten take 0.69%. Prior autoimmune disease or systemic immunosuppression barred patients. Sampling times: baseline, cycle 4 day 1, cycle 7 day 1. The specimen was CD4+ or CD8+ T cells sorted from blood, collected in a trial of the OX40 agonist ivuxolimab. The receptor was isolated from an adult with an advanced solid tumor such as melanoma, head and neck, liver or kidney cancer. This rearrangement joins TRBV11-3 to TRBJ1-5; no definite D call. The CDR3 DNA reads as TGTGCCAGCAGCTTAGTTGGCGGCAATCAGCCCCAGCATTTT. It specifies CASSLVGGNQPQHF.